The clone carrying this TCR beta chain was observed a handful of times. Its antigen is unidentified. Unique molecular identifiers were used in preparing the TCRbeta library. TCRdb redid the calling of the PCR reads with MiXCR, one entry per CDR3 protein. This table has 300,000 to 350,000 distinct CDR3 sequences, around 25% appearing once. The data stem from a study of T-cell reconstitution after alpha-beta-depleted transplantation in children. General study points: Elevated TCRbeta diversity at day 60 was traced, in some patients, to surviving recipient T cells and thymic progenitors. At around two months after transplant, the alpha-beta T cells were reportedly derived from several hundred expanded clones that came from non-depleted graft cells. One year after transplant, T-cell counts and diversity came mostly from newly produced T cells.

V was cut by 3 bases and J by 9 bases, with 10 bases left in between. The CDR3 extends over 11 amino acids. Germline V gene sequence: CDR1 DFQATT, CDR2 SNEGSKA (reference sequence). The sequence was obtained from a male patient under 18 who had a stem cell transplant for acute lymphoblastic leukemia, so the T cells may come from the graft donor. V is TRBV20-1 and J is TRBJ2-3; D is perhaps TRBD2 (6 bases). This specimen was PBMCs, mostly from graft donor cells, taken 180 days after TCRalphabeta/CD19-depleted stem cell transplant. The CDR3 spells CSAREGLTQYF. CDR3 in DNA: TGCAGTGCTAGGGAGGGCCTCACGCAGTATTTT.